The T cell receptor beta chain described here comes from a study of T-cell memory formation after mild COVID-19. The V gene end was trimmed by 5 bases and the J gene end by 4 bases; junction bases not matched to a gene: 12. Germline CDR1 reads SGHTA; CDR2 reads FQGNSA. The length of the CDR3 is 16 residues. For this clonotype: Its antigen is unidentified.

General observations from the study: There was a balanced CD4/CD8 profile in clones contracting day 15 to 85, and later expanders leaned CD4+.

Using its own MiXCR run on the 5' RACE reads, TCRdb lists one record per CDR3 protein. The profile covers about 620,000 distinct CDR3 sequences, with around 17% appearing a single time and about 11% taken by the ten largest. This TCR came from an adult woman who had mild COVID-19 (a few samples of this study predate the infection). Cell type and time point are not known. The chain combines TRBV7-2 with TRBJ2-7; 9 bases match TRBD2. Material for sequencing was PBMCs or a T cell subset sorted from them (not recorded which). Written as DNA, the CDR3 is TGTGCCAGCAGCCCAGGGAAACTAGCGGGCGGGTACGAGCAGTACTTC. Its protein is CASSPGKLAGGYEQYF.